This is a list of T cell receptor beta chains from one sample in a study of CD8 T cells in ankylosing spondylitis. TCRdb re-derived calls from the 5' RACE reads in MiXCR, one entry per CDR3 protein. The table records about 130,000 distinct CDR3 sequences, 9.3% of them present only once. The sequenced sample consisted of blood, either unsorted or a sorted T cell fraction (not recorded which). The origin of the receptors is a male donor with ankylosing spondylitis or in good health (not recorded which). CDR3s leave out the opening cysteine and the closing phenylalanine or tryptophan.

V gene	J gene	CDR3 protein
TRBV7-2	TRBJ2-7	ASTLGLESY
TRBV20-1	TRBJ2-4	SADPGSPDIQY
TRBV20-1	TRBJ2-1	SFVLAGSEQF
TRBV12-3/TRBV12-4	TRBJ2-7	ASSFYGGDRNYEQY
TRBV7-2	TRBJ2-3	ASSLSLAGGSTDTQY
TRBV24-1	TRBJ2-1	ATGTGEVDEQF
TRBV5-1	TRBJ2-1	ASSPTGGNEQF
TRBV7-2	TRBJ2-7	ATGQRSIEQY
TRBV5-1	TRBJ2-3	ASSLNSGHTDTQY
TRBV12-3/TRBV12-4	TRBJ2-1	ASRKSGTVYNEQF
TRBV7-2	TRBJ1-1	ASRQGQPRAF
TRBV6-2/TRBV6-3	TRBJ2-1	ASSYPGLAGSSYNEQF
TRBV7-8	TRBJ2-6	ASSQSRSSGANVLT
TRBV30	TRBJ2-2	AWSVRGRGTGELF
TRBV7-6	TRBJ2-3	ASSLDRGGDTQY
TRBV5-1	TRBJ2-5	ASSVGLALQETQY
TRBV4-1	TRBJ2-1	ASSRYSWLADNNEQF
TRBV7-8	TRBJ1-1	ASSLALGKNTEAF
TRBV28	TRBJ1-1	ASSLTAPGTEAF
TRBV11-1	TRBJ2-2	ASSPSPGLAGVSGELF
TRBV12-3/TRBV12-4	TRBJ2-1	ASFVGPYNEQF
TRBV20-1	TRBJ2-1	SARGRTSGRAYSYNEQF
TRBV5-1	TRBJ2-2	ASSVSGYTGELF
TRBV12-3/TRBV12-4	TRBJ2-1	ASSQSQSYNEQF